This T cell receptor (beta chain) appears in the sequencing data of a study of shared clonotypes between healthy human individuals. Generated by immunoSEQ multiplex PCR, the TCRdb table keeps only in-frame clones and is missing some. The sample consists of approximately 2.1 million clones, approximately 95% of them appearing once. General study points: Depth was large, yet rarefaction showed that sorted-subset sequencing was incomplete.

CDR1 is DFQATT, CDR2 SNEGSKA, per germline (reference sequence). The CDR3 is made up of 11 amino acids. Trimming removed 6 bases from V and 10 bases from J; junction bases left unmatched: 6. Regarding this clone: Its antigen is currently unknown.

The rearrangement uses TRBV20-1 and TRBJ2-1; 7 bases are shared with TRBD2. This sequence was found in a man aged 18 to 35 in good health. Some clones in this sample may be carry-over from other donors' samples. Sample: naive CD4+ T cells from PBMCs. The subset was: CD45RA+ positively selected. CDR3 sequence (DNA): TGCAGTGCCCGGGGGAGGGGCGAGCAGTTCTTC. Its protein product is CSARGRGEQFF.